This T cell receptor beta chain was sequenced for a study of blood T cell repertoires in COVID-19. The overall study: Sources were T cells, B-cell-depleted T cells, or PBMCs; the material itself was cDNA or gDNA.

V was trimmed by 8 bases and J by 0 bases, leaving 14 bases between them. In germline, CDR1 is MNHEY, CDR2 SVGAGI. The CDR3 totals 15 residues. Measured with immunoSEQ multiplex PCR; TCRdb has only the in-frame clones, and not every one. The sample carries some 320,000 clones, over 90% recorded once. The source material was PBMCs or T cells enriched from blood (not recorded which). The origin of this receptor is a woman aged 30 to 39 who had been exposed to COVID-19. The chain uses TRBV6-5 and TRBJ2-1; no definite D call. The CDR3 spells CASSTELSSYNEQFF. The CDR3 DNA reads TGTGCCAGCTCAACCGAATTGAGCTCCTACAATGAGCAGTTCTTC.